Presented here are 7 T cell receptor beta chains from one specimen sequenced in a study of cytomegalovirus exposure and HLA in healthy donors. The PCR ran on 60 Vbeta and 13 Jbeta primers. Clones were read by immunoSEQ multiplex PCR, and TCRdb kept only the in-frame ones, dropping some. Its clone listing holds 70,000 or so clones. Sequenced input: PBMCs. These receptors were taken from a man aged 40-55 years in good health and CMV-seronegative.

CDR3 nucleotide sequence: TGTGCCAGCAGGGTACAGGGGGCGTACACTGAAGCTTTCTTT. It specifies CASRVQGAYTEAFF. The rearrangement links TRBV2 to TRBJ1-1, with 9 nucleotides matching TRBD1. CDR1 is SNHLY, CDR2 FYNNEI, per germline. The CDR3 runs to 14 residues. J gave up 3 bases and V 6 bases, and 5 bases lay outside the gene matches.

The chain has TRBV7-2 and TRBJ2-6; D perhaps matches TRBD1 (5 bases). The CDR3 runs to 15 residues. Germline V lookup: CDR1 SGHTA, CDR2 FQGNSA. Trimming took off 0 bases at V and 3 bases at J, with 6 bases between the two ends. The CDR3 is CASSLAGVGANVLTF. CDR3 DNA sequence: TGTGCCAGCAGCTTAGCAGGGGTTGGGGCCAACGTCCTGACTTTC. Complete variable domain (other parts from reference TRBV7-2 and TRBJ2-6): GAGVSQSPSNKVTEKGKDVELRCDPISGHTALYWYRQSLGQGLEFLIYFQGNSAPDKSGLPSDRFSAERTGGSVSTLTIQRTQQEDSAVYLCASSLAGVGANVLTFGAGSRLTVL.

Turning to this clone: At one of its ends the junction is not consistent with the germline gene, which may arise from a read error. The chain carries TRBV7-9 and TRBJ1-5; D possibly corresponds to TRBD1 (6 bases). The CDR3 has 15 residues. Germline V gives CDR1 SEHNR, CDR2 FQNEAQ (reference sequence). CDR3 DNA sequence: TGTGCCAGCAGCGAAATCGGGGGGCGCAACCAGCCCCAGCATTTT. Translation: CASSEIGGRNQPQHF.

CDR3 amino acids: CAWSVYPGQGEQPQHF. The CDR3 nucleotides are TGTGCCTGGAGTGTCTACCCGGGACAGGGTGAGCAGCCCCAGCATTTT. This chain connects TRBV30 to TRBJ1-5; TRBD1 matches 9 bases. The V and J ends lost 0 bases and 7 bases, in that order; junction bases with no gene match: 10. The CDR3 is 16 amino acids. Per the germline V gene, CDR1 is GTSNPN and CDR2 is SVGIG (reference sequence).

J is TRBJ2-1 and V is TRBV30; 8 bases are a match to TRBD2. Trimming removed 5 bases from V and 5 bases from J; junction bases left unmatched: 5. Looked up from germline, CDR1 is GTSNPN and CDR2 is SVGIG (reference sequence). The CDR3 runs to 13 residues. CDR3: CAWSRGGDNEQFF. The CDR3 DNA sequence: TGTGCCTGGTCACGGGGGGGGGACAATGAGCAGTTCTTC. The whole variable domain, filled in from reference TRBV30 and TRBJ2-1, reads SQTIHQWPATLVQPVGSPLSLECTVEGTSNPNLYWYRQAAGRGLQLLFYSVGIGQISSEVPQNLSASRPQDRQFILSSKKLLLSDSGFYLCAWSRGGDNEQFFGPGTRLTVL.

J is TRBJ1-4 and V is TRBV5-1; D call uncertain. Trimming pared 0 bases from V and 7 bases from J, leaving 7 bases between. The germline CDR1 and CDR2 sequences are SGHRS and YFSETQ. This CDR3 spans 13 amino acids. CDR3: CASSLGTFEKLFF. The CDR3 DNA reads as TGCGCCAGCAGCTTGGGGACTTTTGAAAAACTGTTTTTT.

The chain has TRBV7-8 and TRBJ1-1; no reliable D call. With 2 bases removed from V and 1 base from J, the gap between germline ends came to 20 bases. The length of the CDR3 is 18 residues. The germline V gene encodes CDR1 SGHVS and CDR2 FQNEAQ. CDR3 region: CASSLNLRASGGNTEAFF. DNA for the CDR3: TGTGCCAGCAGCTTAAATTTGAGGGCCTCCGGCGGGAACACTGAAGCTTTCTTT.